This T cell receptor (beta chain) derives from a study of shared clonotypes between healthy human individuals. Study results and caveats: Against clonotypes common to all four donors, non-shared ones had lower generation probabilities.

Germline values: CDR1 MNHNY, CDR2 SVGAGI (reference sequence). The CDR3 length is 12 residues. V dropped 2 bases and J dropped 4 bases, with 5 bases sitting between them. Regarding this clone: Antigen: not known. The same CDR3 can be traced to other DNA sequences in this sample.

For sorted subsets, 200 ng DNA per replicate equaled tens of thousands of T cell genomes. Libraries were prepared by immunoSEQ multiplex PCR; TCRdb keeps only in-frame clonotypes and omits some of them. The sample shows some 2,000,000 clones, about 95% of them seen only once. Naive CD8 cells lacked CD45RO, underwent positive selection for CCR7 and left out terminally differentiated effector memory CD45RA+ cells. Donors had no recently reported acute infections or vaccinations and were HIV-negative. Each donor was a Caucasian adult residing in Nashville, Tennessee. The sample consisted of naive CD8+ T cells sorted from blood. This receptor was identified in a young man in good health. The V gene is TRBV6-6, the J gene TRBJ1-1; D is uncertain. The CDR3 DNA reads as TGTGCCAGCAGTTACGGTTCCACTGAAGCTTTCTTT. It translates to CASSYGSTEAFF.